Shown below are 32 T cell receptor beta chains from a single sample sequenced in a study of blood T cell repertoires in COVID-19. Some clones are missing from TCRdb's copy, which holds only in-frame ones; the method was immunoSEQ multiplex PCR. The sample has approximately 35,000 clones; 70% to 85% are singletons. Sequencing was performed on peripheral blood. The receptors shown here come from a human donor in a cohort sampled during active COVID-19.

The chain uses TRBV19 and TRBJ2-7, with 9 bases aligning to TRBD1. CDR3 length equals 16 residues. V dropped 3 bases and J dropped 2; count of bases not matched to a gene: 8. Germline V gene sequence: CDR1 LNHDA, CDR2 SQIVND (reference sequence). The chain's CDR3 is CASSISVGTGTYEQYF. The CDR3 region has the DNA TGTGCCAGTAGTATCAGTGTCGGGACAGGGACCTACGAGCAGTACTTC.

The V call is TRBV7-8, the J call TRBJ2-3, with a weak D call TRBD1 (6 bases). There are 12 residues in the CDR3. Trimming left V 5 bases short and J 6 bases short, with 9 bases between. Germline CDR1 is SGHVS and CDR2 is FQNEAQ. The CDR3 DNA is TGTGCCAGCAGCCAGGGGTGGGATACGCAGTATTTT. This codes for CASSQGWDTQYF. The variable domain in full, completed from reference TRBV7-8 and TRBJ2-3, reads GAGVSQSPRYKVAKRGQDVALRCDPISGHVSLFWYQQALGQGPEFLTYFQNEAQLDKSGLPSDRFFAERPEGSVSTLKIQRTQQEDSAVYLCASSQGWDTQYFGPGTRLTVL.

The chain has TRBV27 and TRBJ2-2; D remains unclear. The CDR3 length is 15 residues. Germline V gene lookup returns CDR1 MNHEY and CDR2 SMNVEV (reference sequence). Trimming cost V 2 bases and J 6 bases, with 13 bases left between them. The CDR3, as DNA: TGTGCCAGCAGTTTACAACCAGGCTGGGCCGGGGAGCTGTTTTTT. It translates to CASSLQPGWAGELFF.

The chain carries TRBV4-2 and TRBJ1-1; unclear D gene. From germline, CDR1 is LGHNA and CDR2 YNFKEQ. This CDR3 region has 13 residues. Trimming took 2 bases from V and 0 from J, leaving 4 bases between them. The chain's CDR3 is CASSQRVNTEAFF. In nucleotides, the CDR3 is TGTGCCAGCAGCCAACGGGTGAACACTGAAGCTTTCTTT.

J is TRBJ2-7 and V is TRBV7-8; perhaps TRBD2 as D (5 bases). The length of the CDR3 is 14 residues. Germline-derived CDR1 and CDR2 are SGHVS and FQNEAQ. Trimming shortened V by 7 bases and J by 6 bases, and 19 bases separated the two germline ends. The CDR3 DNA follows: TGTGCCAGCACCCGGGCCCTTATAGGGAGCGAGCAGTACTTC. Protein: CASTRALIGSEQYF.

The chain links TRBV6-2 or TRBV6-3 to TRBJ1-2; the match to TRBD1 covers 9 bases. The CDR3 spans 18 residues. V gave up 5 bases and J gave up 2 bases; unmatched junction bases: 15. The germline V gene has CDR1 MNHEY and CDR2 SVGEGT. CDR3 loop: CASSGGQGINLRNYGYTF. DNA of the CDR3: TGTGCCAGCAGTGGGGGACAGGGAATCAATTTGAGGAACTATGGCTACACCTTC.

The sample holds one count of this clone. The chain links TRBV2 to TRBJ2-2; 10 bases agree with TRBD2. CDR3 length equals 17 residues. Trimming cost V 6 bases and J 0 bases; bases outside gene matches: 7. Germline V gene data show CDR1 as SNHLY and CDR2 as FYNNEI. The CDR3 DNA is TGTGCCAGCAGCGTTACTAGCGGGGAGGCGAACACCGGGGAGCTGTTTTTT. Encoded protein: CASSVTSGEANTGELFF.

This chain joins TRBV3-1 (or the pseudogene TRBV3-2) and TRBJ1-2, with 7 bases fitting TRBD1. The length of the CDR3 is 16 residues. Germline loops: CDR1 LGHDT, CDR2 YNNKEL (reference sequence). J gave up 4 bases and V 1 base, and 9 bases lay outside the gene matches. CDR3 DNA: TGTGCCAGCAGCCAAGGGGACGACAGGGAGGCCTATGGCTACACCTTC. Amino acid sequence: CASSQGDDREAYGYTF.

The chain recombines TRBV19 with TRBJ1-1; D gene uncertain. CDR1 is LNHDA and CDR2 is SQIVND in the germline V gene (reference sequence). Trimming pared 6 bases from V and 6 bases from J, leaving 11 bases between. The CDR3 spans 12 residues. CDR3 bases: TGTGCCAGTAGCGCCAGGACTGCTGAAGCTTTCTTT. As protein: CASSARTAEAFF.

This chain connects TRBV3-1 (or the pseudogene TRBV3-2) to TRBJ1-2; 7 nucleotides align to TRBD1. The J segment lost 8 bases and the V segment lost 5 bases, leaving 8 bases of the junction unmatched. Germline lookup yields CDR1 LGHDT and CDR2 YNNKEL (reference sequence). CDR3 size: 13 residues. The DNA for the CDR3 is TGTGCCAGCAGCGATAGACAGGGTGGCGGCTACACCTTC. Translation gives CASSDRQGGGYTF.

The V call is TRBV28, the J call TRBJ1-5, with a weak D call TRBD1 (5 bases). The CDR3 is 15 amino acids. Trimming removed 6 bases from V and 7 bases from J, with 19 bases in between. Per the germline V gene, CDR1 is MDHEN and CDR2 is SYDVKM. The CDR3 protein is CASSLGGSGGQPQHF. The CDR3 bases are TGTGCCAGCAGCCTGGGGGGATCAGGTGGGCAGCCCCAGCATTTT. The full variable domain, with the rest looked up from reference TRBV28 and TRBJ1-5, is DVKVTQSSRYLVKRTGEKVFLECVQDMDHENMFWYRQDPGLGLRLIYFSYDVKMKEKGDIPEGYSVSREKKERFSLILESASTNQTSMYLCASSLGGSGGQPQHFGDGTRLSIL.

This clone appeared a single time. This chain joins TRBV5-8 and TRBJ2-7; weak D call: TRBD1 (5 bases). Germline-derived CDR1 and CDR2 are SGHTS and YDEGEE. The CDR3 covers 14 residues. Deletions cut 1 base from V and 7 bases from J, with 15 bases between. The CDR3 region is CASSLRQNPREQYF. CDR3 bases: TGTGCCAGCAGCTTGCGACAGAATCCACGGGAGCAGTACTTC.

This clone was seen a few times. The chain uses TRBV6-6 and TRBJ2-7; D possibly corresponds to TRBD2 (6 bases). The CDR3 is 15 residues long. Between the trimmed V and J ends, which lost 10 bases and 3 bases, there was a span of 22 bases. Germline lookup yields CDR1 MNHNY and CDR2 SVGAGI (reference sequence). This CDR3 is CATLPGKGLIYEQYF. CDR3 DNA sequence: TGTGCCACCCTGCCGGGGAAAGGACTAATCTACGAGCAGTACTTC.

This chain joins TRBV29-1 and TRBJ2-1; 9 bases line up with TRBD1. This CDR3 contains 11 residues. Trimming took 8 bases from V and 7 from J; bases not matched to a gene: 3. Germline loops: CDR1 SQVTM, CDR2 ANQGSEA. CDR3 amino acids: CSSGQGNEQFF. CDR3 sequence (DNA): TGCAGCTCGGGACAGGGAAATGAGCAGTTCTTC.

The chain uses TRBV7-9 and TRBJ1-1; D perhaps matches TRBD1 (6 bases). The CDR3 runs 14 residues. V was trimmed by 2 bases and J by 5 bases, leaving 12 bases between them. Germline-derived CDR1 and CDR2 are SEHNR and FQNEAQ (reference sequence). CDR3 residues: CASSLSGGATEAFF. The CDR3 nucleotides read TGTGCCAGCAGCTTATCGGGGGGCGCGACTGAAGCTTTCTTT.

V usage is TRBV7-9 and J usage is TRBJ2-1; 7 nucleotides agree with TRBD2. This CDR3 has 16 amino acids. The junction had 12 bases not matched to a gene; V was cut back by 6 bases and J by 4 bases. Germline V lookup: CDR1 SEHNR, CDR2 FQNEAQ (reference sequence). The CDR3 DNA sequence: TGTGCCAGCAGTCCACCCCCAGGGCGGGGGTACAATGAGCAGTTCTTC. Translated, it gives CASSPPPGRGYNEQFF.

The chain recombines TRBV5-4 with TRBJ1-6; D gene unclear. The ends were cut back, 4 bases at V and 6 bases at J, with 8 bases in the middle. Germline V lookup: CDR1 SGHNT, CDR2 YYREEE (reference sequence). The CDR3 loop spans 13 amino acids. The CDR3 protein is CASSPVPNSPLHF. Written as DNA, the CDR3 is TGTGCCAGCAGCCCTGTTCCTAATTCACCCCTCCACTTT.

This chain joins TRBV18 and TRBJ2-7, with 8 bases identical to TRBD1. The V gene's germline CDR1 is KGHSH and CDR2 LQKENI. Trimming at V came to 2 bases and at J to 2 bases, leaving 2 bases not matched to a gene. This CDR3 comprises 14 residues. DNA of the CDR3: TGTGCCAGCTCACCAGGACAGGGTCCCTACGAGCAGTACTTC. Translating it yields CASSPGQGPYEQYF.

This clone came up once. The V gene is TRBV29-1, the J gene TRBJ1-2; a possible D gene is TRBD1 (6 bases). From germline, CDR1 is SQVTM and CDR2 ANQGSEA. The CDR3 has 14 amino acids. The V and J ends lost 1 base and 7 bases respectively, with 16 bases between them. CDR3 sequence reads: CSVEGTGRGAGYTF. CDR3 in DNA: TGCAGCGTTGAAGGAACAGGGAGGGGTGCTGGCTACACCTTC.

The chain uses TRBV5-4 and TRBJ2-1; D remains unclear. The CDR3 covers 15 residues. Germline V gene lookup returns CDR1 SGHNT and CDR2 YYREEE (reference sequence). Trimming removed 5 bases at V and 0 bases at J, with 12 bases between. This chain's CDR3 is CASSRDLSSYNEQFF. The CDR3, as DNA: TGTGCCAGCAGTCGTGACTTGAGCTCCTACAATGAGCAGTTCTTC.

The chain uses TRBV4-1 and TRBJ2-7; 9 bases align to TRBD1. This CDR3 is 14 amino acids long. Germline assignment: CDR1 MGHRA and CDR2 YSYEKL. V shed 1 base, J shed 5 bases, and the junction held 3 bases outside the gene matches. CDR3 residues: CASSQGDRVHEQYF. The CDR3 nucleotides read TGCGCCAGCAGCCAAGGGGACAGGGTCCACGAGCAGTACTTC.

The CDR3 loop reads CATSRARAGQPQHF. CDR3 DNA: TGTGCCACCAGCAGAGCCCGGGCAGGGCAGCCCCAGCATTTT. The chain combines TRBV15 with TRBJ1-5, with D possibly TRBD1 on 5 matching bases. With 1 base removed from V and 7 bases from J, the gap between germline ends came to 11 bases. This CDR3 contains 14 residues. Germline V gives CDR1 LNHNV, CDR2 YYDKDF (reference sequence). The variable domain in full, with the rest retrieved from reference TRBV15 and TRBJ1-5, is DAMVIQNPRYQVTQFGKPVTLSCSQTLNHNVMYWYQQKSSQAPKLLFHYYDKDFNNEADTPDNFQSRRPNTSFCFLDIRSPGLGDTAMYLCATSRARAGQPQHFGDGTRLSIL.

The rearrangement links TRBV5-1 to TRBJ1-1; D gene ambiguous. CDR1 and CDR2 from the germline V gene are SGHRS and YFSETQ. Trimming stripped 0 bases from V and 3 bases from J, with 12 bases between. The CDR3 is 15 residues long. The CDR3 DNA sequence: TGCGCCAGCAGCTTGGCCAGTCACAGCTACACTGAAGCTTTCTTT. Protein: CASSLASHSYTEAFF.

This clone has more than one count but fewer than ten. The J gene is TRBJ1-4, the V gene TRBV6-4; D is possibly TRBD1 (6 bases). V shed 5 bases and J shed 4 bases, with 14 bases lying between them. Germline CDR1 reads MRHNA; CDR2 reads SNTAGT. The CDR3 consists of 15 residues. CDR3 loop: CASSPITGFNEKLFF. The CDR3 nucleotides are TGTGCCAGCAGTCCTATTACAGGGTTTAATGAAAAACTGTTTTTT.

The genes are TRBV10-3 and TRBJ1-1; no clear D. This CDR3 region has 11 residues. V lost 10 bases, J lost 2 bases, and 8 bases lay in between. CDR1 and CDR2 from the germline V gene are ENHRY and SYGVKD. CDR3 region: CASGFNTEAFF. CDR3 coding DNA: TGTGCCAGCGGGTTTAACACTGAAGCTTTCTTT.

The chain combines TRBV19 with TRBJ1-1; D is undetermined. The CDR3 has 13 amino acids. Trimming removed 6 bases at V and 0 bases at J, with 8 bases between. The V gene's germline CDR1 is LNHDA and CDR2 SQIVND (reference sequence). The CDR3 DNA follows: TGTGCCAGTAGCACGACTTTGAACACTGAAGCTTTCTTT. Its translation is CASSTTLNTEAFF.

This chain joins TRBV14 and TRBJ1-1; 9 bases map to TRBD1. V dropped 4 bases and J dropped 12; count of bases not matched to a gene: 15. The CDR3 length is 15 residues. CDR1 and CDR2 from the germline V gene are SGHDN and FVKESK. CDR3 sequence: CASSPLRDREDGTFF. CDR3 DNA: TGTGCCAGCAGCCCTCTAAGGGACAGGGAGGACGGAACTTTCTTT. Based on the CDR3 plus reference TRBV14 and TRBJ1-1, the full variable domain is EAGVTQFPSHSVIEKGQTVTLRCDPISGHDNLYWYRRVMGKEIKFLLHFVKESKQDESGMPNNRFLAERTGGTYSTLKVQPAELEDSGVYFCASSPLRDREDGTFFGQGTRLTVV.

The chain links TRBV4-2 to TRBJ2-1; D might be TRBD1 (6 bases). The CDR3 sequence is 16 residues long. Germline CDR1 LGHNA, CDR2 YNFKEQ. Trimming shortened V by 0 bases and J by 0 bases, and 9 bases separated the two germline ends. CDR3 amino acids: CASSQDLGGSYNEQFF. Written as DNA, the CDR3 is TGTGCCAGCAGCCAAGACTTAGGGGGCTCCTACAATGAGCAGTTCTTC.

The chain carries TRBV5-1 and TRBJ1-4, with TRBD1 matching over 8 bases. The V and J ends lost 3 bases and 1 base, in that order; junction bases with no gene match: 2. Germline CDR1 is SGHRS and CDR2 is YFSETQ. The CDR3 sequence is 15 residues long. CDR3 region: CASSSTGGTNEKLFF. The CDR3, as DNA: TGCGCCAGCAGCTCAACAGGGGGAACTAATGAAAAACTGTTTTTT.

This clone was counted once. The rearrangement uses TRBV6-6 and TRBJ2-3, with 7 bases fitting TRBD2. V lost 5 bases to trimming and J lost 1 base; unmatched junction nucleotides: 12. Per germline, CDR1 MNHNY and CDR2 SVGAGI (reference sequence). CDR3 length: 17 amino acids. CDR3 nucleotides: TGTGCCAGCAGTCCCCCGTTGGGGAGCGGGGGCACAGATACGCAGTATTTT. Residues: CASSPPLGSGGTDTQYF.

The rearrangement joins TRBV7-8 to TRBJ1-1; weak D call: TRBD1 (5 bases). V dropped 5 bases and J dropped 0 bases, with 13 bases sitting between them. The CDR3 covers 15 residues. From germline, CDR1 is SGHVS and CDR2 FQNEAQ. Here the CDR3 reads CASSLPGLMNTEAFF. CDR3 nucleotide sequence: TGTGCCAGCAGCCTCCCGGGACTCATGAACACTGAAGCTTTCTTT.

V and J are TRBV19 and TRBJ2-7, with D perhaps matching TRBD2 (5 bases). The CDR3 covers 14 residues. Germline V lookup: CDR1 LNHDA, CDR2 SQIVND (reference sequence). Trimming took 4 bases from V and 0 from J, leaving 10 bases between them. The CDR3 DNA is TGTGCCAGTAGTACGGCCGGGAACTCCTACGAGCAGTACTTC. Its protein is CASSTAGNSYEQYF.